This note documents a single T cell receptor beta chain sequence. As yet, its antigen is unknown. The CDR3 is 14 amino acids. The ends were cut back, 2 bases at V and 5 bases at J, with 15 bases in the middle. Germline CDR1 and CDR2: DFQATT and SNEGSKA (reference sequence). A universal primer site was created by template switching, with the cDNA bearing unique molecular identifiers. MiXCR, applied by TCRdb to the 5' RACE reads, yields one record per CDR3 protein. The sample records about 490,000 distinct CDR3 sequences, around 15% being singletons. The sample is drawn from a study of identical twins. Findings and limits, study-wide: Where out-of-frame alpha sequences were twin-shared, they showed excess low generation probability. Out-of-frame beta chain sequences displayed weaker excess sharing between twins. Invariant MAIT and iNKT cells could partly confound zero-insertion analyses.

Another study also made use of these data, one on yellow fever vaccine responses in identical twins.

This TCR was sampled from a woman aged 18-29 years in good health. The sequenced sample was CD4+ T cells sorted from blood. The chain is built from TRBV20-1 and TRBJ2-5; D call uncertain. CDR3 residues: CSARPSVPRETQYF. CDR3 in DNA: TGCAGTGCTAGACCGTCGGTTCCCCGGGAGACCCAGTACTTC.